The 25 T cell receptor beta chains below were found in one sample sequenced in a study of CD8 T cells in ankylosing spondylitis. TCRdb redid the calling of the 5' RACE reads with MiXCR, one entry per CDR3 protein. The sample records roughly 230,000 distinct CDR3 sequences, roughly 8.2% being singletons. Sequencing input: blood, either unsorted or a sorted T cell fraction (not recorded which). The receptors originated from a female donor with ankylosing spondylitis or in good health (not recorded which).

In the case of this clonotype: A read error may produce the germline difference seen at one junction end. The chain couples TRBV9 to TRBJ1-1, with TRBD1 matching 7 bases. The CDR3 runs to 15 residues. The germline V gene encodes CDR1 SGDLS and CDR2 YYNGEE. CDR3 DNA: TGTACCAGCTCCCCAGGGGGGGAGAAGAACACCGAAGCTTTCTTT. Its translation: CTSSPGGEKNTEAFF.

This clonotype was recorded many times. The V call is TRBV5-1, the J call TRBJ2-1; 9 bases align to TRBD2. CDR3 length: 14 residues. J lost 9 bases, V lost 4 bases, and 8 bases had no gene match. The V gene's germline CDR1 is SGHRS and CDR2 YFSETQ. The CDR3 reads CASSPLAGSGEQFF. The CDR3 region has the DNA TGCGCCAGCAGCCCCCTAGCGGGATCAGGTGAGCAGTTCTTC.

This clonotype was seen ten or more times. The chain is built from TRBV20-1 and TRBJ2-3, with D perhaps being TRBD1 or TRBD2 (6 bases each). V dropped 5 bases and J dropped 2 bases, with 17 bases sitting between them. In germline, CDR1 is DFQATT, CDR2 SNEGSKA (reference sequence). The CDR3 length is 15 residues. CDR3: CSAATLGGNTDTQYF. The CDR3 DNA is TGCAGTGCTGCCACCCTGGGGGGCAACACAGATACGCAGTATTTT.

Ten or more counts support this clonotype. The chain couples TRBV29-1 to TRBJ1-3; D not certain. This CDR3 is built from 12 residues. The germline CDR1 and CDR2 sequences are SQVTM and ANQGSEA. Trimming removed 5 bases from V and 7 bases from J, with 12 bases in between. DNA for the CDR3: TGCAGCGTTCGGACTGGGGAGAACACCATATATTTT. Its translation is CSVRTGENTIYF.

In its sample, this clonotype was seen many times. The V and J genes are TRBV29-1 and TRBJ2-1; tentative D call: TRBD2 (6 bases). Germline V gene data show CDR1 as SQVTM and CDR2 as ANQGSEA. Trimming removed 6 bases at V and 2 bases at J, with 11 bases between. This CDR3 region has 13 residues. The chain's CDR3 is CSVKRTTYNEQFF. CDR3 in DNA: TGCAGCGTAAAACGGACTACCTACAATGAGCAGTTCTTC.

This clonotype has only a few counts. The chain uses TRBV6-2 or TRBV6-3 and TRBJ1-1, with 9 nucleotides matching TRBD1. Germline V lookup: CDR1 MNHEY, CDR2 SVGEGT. This CDR3 comprises 14 residues. Unmatched junction bases numbered 13, after V lost 6 bases and J lost 11 bases. The CDR3, as DNA: TGTGCCAGCAGGGCCGTGTCCACCGGGACAGGGGCTTTCTTT. As protein: CASRAVSTGTGAFF.

A few counts support this clonotype. J is TRBJ2-2 and V is TRBV7-9; no clear D gene. The CDR3 totals 15 residues. Germline CDR1 reads SEHNR; CDR2 reads FQNEAQ (reference sequence). V was trimmed by 5 bases and J by 6 bases, leaving 16 bases between them. CDR3 nucleotides: TGTGCCAGCAGCCCAGCCCAATGGGTAGCCGGGGAGCTGTTTTTT. Translating gives CASSPAQWVAGELFF.

This clonotype was seen repeatedly, ten times or more. The chain is built from TRBV20-1 and TRBJ2-7, with 14 bases fitting TRBD2. This CDR3 is built from 14 residues. V lost 5 bases, J lost 5 bases, and 5 bases stayed unmatched. Germline assignment: CDR1 DFQATT and CDR2 SNEGSKA (reference sequence). As DNA, the CDR3 is TGCAGTGCTTTCAGACTAGCGGGAGGGAACGAGCAGTACTTC. This encodes CSAFRLAGGNEQYF.

This clonotype was found many times. V is TRBV4-2 and J is TRBJ2-3; 12 bases agree with TRBD1. J gave up 1 base and V 3 bases, and 5 bases lay outside the gene matches. From germline, CDR1 is LGHNA and CDR2 YNFKEQ. The CDR3 consists of 17 residues. This CDR3 reads CASSQGTGGAGTDTQYF. CDR3 coding DNA: TGTGCCAGCAGCCAGGGGACAGGGGGCGCAGGCACAGATACGCAGTATTTT.

This clonotype was recorded at least ten times. The chain has TRBV7-2 and TRBJ2-1; no definite D call. The CDR3 sequence is 12 residues long. V lost 2 bases and J lost 7, with 6 bases in between. Germline values: CDR1 SGHTA, CDR2 FQGNSA. CDR3 coding DNA: TGTGCCAGCAGCTTATTCGAGAATGAGCAGTTCTTC. It encodes CASSLFENEQFF.

This clonotype occurred many times. V and J are TRBV2 and TRBJ2-3, with D possibly TRBD1 on 6 matching bases. Germline values: CDR1 SNHLY, CDR2 FYNNEI. This CDR3 is built from 13 residues. V lost 6 bases and J 3 bases, leaving 10 bases between the germline ends. CDR3 bases: TGTGCCAGCAGCTCGGGACAAACAGATACGCAGTATTTT. This sequence encodes CASSSGQTDTQYF. The full variable domain, in which reference TRBV2 and TRBJ2-3 provide the parts outside the CDR3, is EPEVTQTPSHQVTQMGQEVILRCVPISNHLYFYWYRQILGQKVEFLVSFYNNEISEKSEIFDDQFSVERPDGSNFTLKIRSTKLEDSAMYFCASSSGQTDTQYFGPGTRLTVL.

This clonotype came up a few times. The rearrangement links TRBV7-2 to TRBJ1-5, with a tentative D call TRBD1 (6 bases). The CDR3 is made up of 14 amino acids. Between the trimmed V and J ends, which lost 3 bases and 6 bases, there was a span of 12 bases. Per the germline V gene, CDR1 is SGHTA and CDR2 is FQGNSA. The CDR3 spells CASSFTGFGQPQHF. CDR3 sequence (DNA): TGTGCCAGCAGCTTCACAGGGTTTGGTCAGCCCCAGCATTTT. Using reference TRBV7-2 and TRBJ1-5 for the parts outside the CDR3, the full variable domain is GAGVSQSPSNKVTEKGKDVELRCDPISGHTALYWYRQSLGQGLEFLIYFQGNSAPDKSGLPSDRFSAERTGGSVSTLTIQRTQQEDSAVYLCASSFTGFGQPQHFGDGTRLSIL.

As to this clonotype: A single base separates this from a much larger clone, so it may be a read error. The gene calls are TRBV11-2 and TRBJ1-2; D not certain. The CDR3 has 15 amino acids. Germline lookup yields CDR1 SGHAT and CDR2 FQNNGV. The CDR3 reads CDSSLDGHLGYGYTF. CDR3 bases: TGTGACAGCAGCTTAGATGGGCACCTCGGGTATGGCTACACCTTC.

This clonotype has at least ten counts. This chain connects TRBV25-1 to TRBJ1-5, with D possibly matching TRBD1 (5 bases). The V and J ends lost 2 bases and 2 bases respectively, with 7 bases between them. Germline CDR1 is MGHDK and CDR2 is SYGVNS. This CDR3 is built from 14 residues. CDR3 sequence: CASSEEGGNQPQHF. CDR3 nucleotide sequence: TGTGCCAGCAGTGAAGAAGGGGGCAATCAGCCCCAGCATTTT.

As concerns this clonotype: Possible read error: a much larger clone is one base away. This chain uses TRBV5-5 with TRBJ1-4, with D tentatively TRBD1 (5 bases). The V gene's germline CDR1 is SGHKS and CDR2 YYEKEE (reference sequence). The CDR3 consists of 16 residues. V was shortened by 4 bases and J by 10 bases, with 23 bases between the two germline ends. CDR3 region: CASSQTVDLPPGKLFF. The DNA of the CDR3 is TGTGCCAGCAGCCAGACAGTCGACCTACCACCGGGAAAACTGTTTTTT.

This clonotype was detected many times. V gene TRBV29-1 combines with J gene TRBJ2-1; D may be TRBD2 (6 bases). The CDR3 runs to 14 residues. The germline V gene has CDR1 SQVTM and CDR2 ANQGSEA. V lost 2 bases and J 6 bases, leaving 14 bases between the germline ends. CDR3 region: CSVERSGTGNEQFF. The CDR3, as DNA: TGCAGCGTTGAAAGGTCCGGGACTGGCAATGAGCAGTTCTTC.

Many counts were recorded for this clonotype. The chain employs TRBV12-3 or TRBV12-4 and TRBJ2-1; no definite D call. V lost 6 bases and J lost 1, with 7 bases in between. The CDR3 contains 13 residues. CDR3 in amino acids: CASRTESYNEQFF. CDR3 coding DNA: TGTGCCAGCAGAACAGAGTCCTACAATGAGCAGTTCTTC.

This clonotype was seen only a few times. This sequence joins TRBV9 and TRBJ2-7; D unclear. The CDR3 contains 13 residues. V lost 0 bases and J lost 5, with 9 bases in between. Germline assignment: CDR1 SGDLS and CDR2 YYNGEE. The CDR3 DNA reads TGTGCCAGCAGCGTAGCACCAGCCGACGAGCAGTACTTC. This sequence encodes CASSVAPADEQYF.

In this sample, this clonotype turned up a few times. For the CDR3, the DNA is TGTGCCAGCAACCCAGATTCGAATATTCCTGAAGCTTTCTTT. Its translation is CASNPDSNIPEAFF. The gene calls are TRBV7-9 and TRBJ1-1; D is unresolved. This CDR3 spans 14 amino acids. V was clipped by 7 bases and J by 6 bases, with 18 bases between them. Germline CDR1 SEHNR, CDR2 FQNEAQ (reference sequence).

There are a few counts of this clonotype. This chain uses TRBV30 with TRBJ2-7; D unresolved. CDR3 length: 12 residues. The germline V gene has CDR1 GTSNPN and CDR2 SVGIG (reference sequence). Trimming pared 4 bases from V and 9 bases from J, leaving 16 bases between. CDR3 nucleotide sequence: TGTGCCTGGACGCTACGCCAAGGCCGGCAGTACTTC. As protein: CAWTLRQGRQYF.

The genes are TRBV27 and TRBJ2-1; D not certain. This CDR3 is built from 15 residues. Germline lookup yields CDR1 MNHEY and CDR2 SMNVEV (reference sequence). V was shortened by 3 bases and J by 0 bases, with 9 bases between the two germline ends. This chain's CDR3 is CASSFSASSYNEQFF. The CDR3 coding sequence is TGTGCCAGCAGTTTCTCAGCTAGCTCCTACAATGAGCAGTTCTTC.

This clonotype came up many times. The chain carries TRBV15 and TRBJ2-7; D not resolved. Germline V gene sequence: CDR1 LNHNV, CDR2 YYDKDF (reference sequence). Trimming pared 0 bases from V and 3 bases from J, leaving 6 bases between. This CDR3 has 13 residues. The DNA of the CDR3 is TGTGCCACCAGCAGAGATCGTCACTACGAGCAGTACTTC. The encoded protein is CATSRDRHYEQYF.

About this clonotype: The junction departs from germline at one end; a sequencing error may be responsible. This rearrangement joins TRBV3-1 to TRBJ1-1, with 7 bases matching TRBD1. Germline CDR1 is LGHDT and CDR2 is YNNKEL (reference sequence). The CDR3 has 15 residues. The CDR3 protein is CAGSRPGQMNTEAFF. CDR3 nucleotides: TGTGCCGGCAGCCGTCCGGGACAGATGAACACTGAAGCTTTCTTT.

This rearrangement joins TRBV13 to TRBJ2-5; 7 bases fit TRBD1. V was clipped by 5 bases and J by 5 bases; unmatched bases: 8. This CDR3 has 14 residues. In germline, CDR1 is PRHDT, CDR2 FYEKMQ (reference sequence). This CDR3 reads CASSPRQGEETQYF. Written as DNA, the CDR3 is TGTGCCAGCAGCCCAAGACAGGGAGAGGAGACCCAGTACTTC.

CDR3 DNA sequence: TGCAGTACCAGCCAGAGAACCTATGGCTACACCTTC. This codes for CSTSQRTYGYTF. The chain joins TRBV20-1 to TRBJ1-2; unclear D gene. V was cut by 8 bases and J by 4 bases, with 14 bases left in between. The CDR3 is 12 amino acids. Germline CDR1 and CDR2: DFQATT and SNEGSKA (reference sequence).